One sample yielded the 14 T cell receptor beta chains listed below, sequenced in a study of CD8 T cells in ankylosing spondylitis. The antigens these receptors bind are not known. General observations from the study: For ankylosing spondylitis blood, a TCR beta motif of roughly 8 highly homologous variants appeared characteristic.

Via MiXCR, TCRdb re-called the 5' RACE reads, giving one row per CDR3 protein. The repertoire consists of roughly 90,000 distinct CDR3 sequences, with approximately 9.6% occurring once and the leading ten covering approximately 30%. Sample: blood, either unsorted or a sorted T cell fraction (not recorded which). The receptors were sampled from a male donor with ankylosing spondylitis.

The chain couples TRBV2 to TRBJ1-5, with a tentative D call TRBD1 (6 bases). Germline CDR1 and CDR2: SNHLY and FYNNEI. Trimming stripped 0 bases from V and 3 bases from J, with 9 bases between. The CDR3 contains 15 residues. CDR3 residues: CASSEAPGDNQPQHF. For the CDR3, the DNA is TGTGCCAGCAGTGAAGCGCCAGGGGACAATCAGCCCCAGCATTTT.

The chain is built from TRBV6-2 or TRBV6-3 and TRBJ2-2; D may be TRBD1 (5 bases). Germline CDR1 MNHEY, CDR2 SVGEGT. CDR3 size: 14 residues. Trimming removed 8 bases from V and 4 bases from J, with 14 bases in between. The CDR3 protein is CASSFGQSTGELFF. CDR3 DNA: TGTGCCAGCTCTTTCGGACAATCCACCGGGGAGCTGTTTTTT.

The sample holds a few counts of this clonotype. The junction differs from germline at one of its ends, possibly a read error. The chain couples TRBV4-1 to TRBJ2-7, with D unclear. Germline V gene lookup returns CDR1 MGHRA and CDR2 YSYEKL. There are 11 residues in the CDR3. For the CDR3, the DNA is TGCGCCAGCAGCCAGGGCGAAGGGTTGGACTTC. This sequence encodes CASSQGEGLDF.

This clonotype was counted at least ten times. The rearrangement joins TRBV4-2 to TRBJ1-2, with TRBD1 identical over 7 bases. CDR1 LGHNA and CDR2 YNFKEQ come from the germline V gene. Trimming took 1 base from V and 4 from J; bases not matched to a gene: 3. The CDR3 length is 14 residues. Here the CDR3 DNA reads TGTGCCAGCAGCCAAGGACAGGGCGGCTATGGCTACACCTTC. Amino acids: CASSQGQGGYGYTF.

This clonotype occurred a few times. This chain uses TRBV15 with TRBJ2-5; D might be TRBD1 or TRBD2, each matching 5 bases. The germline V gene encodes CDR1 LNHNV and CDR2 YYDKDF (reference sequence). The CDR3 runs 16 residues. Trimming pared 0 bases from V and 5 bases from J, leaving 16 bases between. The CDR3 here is CATSRDRQSGAETQYF. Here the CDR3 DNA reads TGTGCCACCAGCAGAGATAGGCAGTCCGGGGCGGAGACCCAGTACTTC.

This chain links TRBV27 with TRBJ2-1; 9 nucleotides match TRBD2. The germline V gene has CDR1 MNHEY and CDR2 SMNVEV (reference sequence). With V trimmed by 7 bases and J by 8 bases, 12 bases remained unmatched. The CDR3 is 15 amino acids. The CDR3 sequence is CASTLTVAGAHEQFF. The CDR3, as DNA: TGTGCCAGCACCCTCACGGTAGCGGGAGCCCATGAGCAGTTCTTC.

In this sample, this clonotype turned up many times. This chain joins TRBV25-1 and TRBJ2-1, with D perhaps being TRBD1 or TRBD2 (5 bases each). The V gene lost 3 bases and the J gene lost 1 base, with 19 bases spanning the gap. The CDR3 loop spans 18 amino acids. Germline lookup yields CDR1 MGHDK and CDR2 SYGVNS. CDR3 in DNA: TGTGCCAGCAGTGATCTGAAGTTCCGGGACGGTTCCTACAATGAGCAGTTCTTC. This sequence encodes CASSDLKFRDGSYNEQFF.

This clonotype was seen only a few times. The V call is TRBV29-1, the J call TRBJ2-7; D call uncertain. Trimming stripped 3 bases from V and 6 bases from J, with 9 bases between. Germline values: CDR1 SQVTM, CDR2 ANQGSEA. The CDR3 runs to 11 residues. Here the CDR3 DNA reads TGCAGCGTTGACCGCCTCGGCGAGCAGTACTTC. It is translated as CSVDRLGEQYF.

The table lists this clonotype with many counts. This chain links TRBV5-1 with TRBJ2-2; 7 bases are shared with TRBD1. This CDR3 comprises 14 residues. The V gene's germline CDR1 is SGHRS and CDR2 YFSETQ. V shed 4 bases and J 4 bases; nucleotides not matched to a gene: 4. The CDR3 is CASSIGTATGELFF. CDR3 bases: TGCGCCAGCAGCATCGGGACAGCCACCGGGGAGCTGTTTTTT.

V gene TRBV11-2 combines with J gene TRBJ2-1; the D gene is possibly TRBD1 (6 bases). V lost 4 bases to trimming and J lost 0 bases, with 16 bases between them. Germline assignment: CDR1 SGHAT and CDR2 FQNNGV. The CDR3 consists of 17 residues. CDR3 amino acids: CASSWNRDINSYNEQFF. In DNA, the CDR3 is TGTGCCAGCAGCTGGAACCGGGACATAAACTCCTACAATGAGCAGTTCTTC.

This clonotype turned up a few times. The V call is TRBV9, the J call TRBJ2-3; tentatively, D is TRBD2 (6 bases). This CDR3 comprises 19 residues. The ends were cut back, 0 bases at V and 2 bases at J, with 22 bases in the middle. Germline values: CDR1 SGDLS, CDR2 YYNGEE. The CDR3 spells CASSVVGLATLSATDTQYF. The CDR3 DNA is TGTGCCAGCAGCGTAGTGGGGCTAGCGACGCTCTCTGCCACAGATACGCAGTATTTT.

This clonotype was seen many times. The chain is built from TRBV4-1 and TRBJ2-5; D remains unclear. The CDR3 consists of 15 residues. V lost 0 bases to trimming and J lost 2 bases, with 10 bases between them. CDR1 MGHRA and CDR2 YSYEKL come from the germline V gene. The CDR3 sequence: CASSQDSRPQETQYF. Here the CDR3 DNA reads TGCGCCAGCAGCCAAGACTCGAGACCACAAGAGACCCAGTACTTC.

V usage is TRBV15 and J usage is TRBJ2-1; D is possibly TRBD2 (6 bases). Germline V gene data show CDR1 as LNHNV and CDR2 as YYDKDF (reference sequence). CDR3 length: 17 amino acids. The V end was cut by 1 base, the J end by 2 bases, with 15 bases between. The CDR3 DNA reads TGTGCCACCAGCAGAGGAAGCGGGCCACTAACCTACAATGAGCAGTTCTTC. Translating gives CATSRGSGPLTYNEQFF.

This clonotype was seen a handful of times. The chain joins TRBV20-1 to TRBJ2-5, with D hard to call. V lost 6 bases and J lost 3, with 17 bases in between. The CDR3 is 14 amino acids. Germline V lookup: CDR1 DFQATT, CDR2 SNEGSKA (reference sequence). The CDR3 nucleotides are TGCAGTGCCGACCCCAATTGGGCGGAAGAGACCCAGTACTTC. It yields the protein CSADPNWAEETQYF.